This entry concerns a single TCR beta chain. This clone was recorded once. The specificity of this receptor is unknown. Per-base qualities were not stored, and no clone one base away is much larger. The library was generated by the immunoSEQ multiplex PCR assay. The table was pulled from immuneACCESS by TCRdb, which kept in-frame rearrangements only. Such tables lose some clones; where checked, under half of the loss comes from unresolved V genes, and the rest has no known cause. Recorded for this sample are about 30,000 clones; 83% of them occurred a single time. 0.5% to 0.85% of the sample comes from the top ten. This record belongs to a study of T cells in narcolepsy (dated by TCRdb to between 2017 and 2018). For context, the study as a whole: Patients with narcolepsy type 1 or type 2 (NT1, NT2) and healthy control donors were enrolled in the study. Autoreactive T cells targeting hypocretin neuron self-antigens (hypocretin, TRIB2) were sought in narcolepsy patients, and TCR Vbeta sequencing was used to track clonotypes in blood and CSF. Overall study outcomes, separate from this receptor: In plots comparing CSF and blood CD4+ T cell clonotypes from the same patient, HCRT-specific and TRIB2-specific autoreactive clonotypes were highlighted. No sequences matching autoreactive T cell clones were present in some of the blood memory CD4+ repertoires from patients and controls. Numbers of sequenced blood memory CD4+ clonotypes were comparable, averaging around 42,000 in patients and some 33,000 in controls. Autoreactive clonotypes were reported to be detected serially in the blood of the same patients and of different patients, but not in the blood of healthy controls.

For TCR Vbeta sequencing, memory CD4+ T cells were sorted ex vivo from the peripheral blood of narcolepsy patients and healthy controls. The CDR3, from cysteine to phenylalanine, totals 15 residues. The read is trimmed to its CDR3 DNA, 45 bases read in frame from base 1. CDR1 and CDR2, per the germline V gene (reference sequence), are MNHEY and SMNVEV. Cut back by 3 bases and 0 bases, the V and J ends lie 11 bases apart. The sequence derives from a human donor in good health. The chain is encoded by TRBV27 joined to TRBJ1-2; a tentative D match to TRBD1 spans 5 bases. The sequencing sample was made of memory (CD45RA-) CD4+ T cells from blood. The sample's cell subset or site label, decoded: memory T cells sorted ex vivo from peripheral blood. The nucleotide sequence reads as follows: TGTGCCAGCAGTTTGGGGGGACGGACTAACTATGGCTACACCTTC. Translated, it gives CASSLGGRTNYGYTF.